This T cell receptor beta chain comes out of a study of T-cell memory formation after mild COVID-19. The study, taken as a whole, reports: There were some responding clones in pre-infection memory, which suggested that cross-reactive memory had joined.

This clonotype was seen only a few times. Its matching antigen is unknown. The ends were cut back, 0 bases at V and 8 bases at J, with 19 bases in the middle. This CDR3 spans 16 amino acids. Germline CDR1 reads MGHRA; CDR2 reads YSYEKL. TCRdb re-called the 5' RACE reads with MiXCR, one entry per CDR3 protein. The sample yields fewer than 250,000 distinct CDR3 sequences, 27% seen once. V and J are TRBV4-1 and TRBJ1-2; TRBD1 is a possible D gene (6 bases). This TCR came from an adult woman who had mild COVID-19 (a few samples of this study predate the infection). Cell type and time point are not known. The sequenced material came from PBMCs or a T cell subset sorted from them (not recorded which). The CDR3 reads CASSQDLGGPLGGYTF. CDR3 nucleotides: TGCGCCAGCAGCCAAGATTTAGGGGGGCCACTCGGAGGCTACACCTTC.